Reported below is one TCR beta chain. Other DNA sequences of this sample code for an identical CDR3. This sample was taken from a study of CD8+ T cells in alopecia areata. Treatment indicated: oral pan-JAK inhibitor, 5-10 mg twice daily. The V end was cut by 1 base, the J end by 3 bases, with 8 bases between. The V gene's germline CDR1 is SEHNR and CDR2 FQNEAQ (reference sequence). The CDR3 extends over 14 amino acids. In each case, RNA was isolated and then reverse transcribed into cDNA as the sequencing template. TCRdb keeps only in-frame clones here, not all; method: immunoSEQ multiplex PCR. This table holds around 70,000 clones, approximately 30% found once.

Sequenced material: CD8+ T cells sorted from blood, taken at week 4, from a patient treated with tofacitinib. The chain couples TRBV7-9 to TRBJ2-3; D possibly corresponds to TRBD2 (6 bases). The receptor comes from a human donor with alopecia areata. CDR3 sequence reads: CASSLVGGTDTQYF. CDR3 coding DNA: TGTGCCAGCAGCTTAGTGGGAGGTACAGATACGCAGTATTTT.